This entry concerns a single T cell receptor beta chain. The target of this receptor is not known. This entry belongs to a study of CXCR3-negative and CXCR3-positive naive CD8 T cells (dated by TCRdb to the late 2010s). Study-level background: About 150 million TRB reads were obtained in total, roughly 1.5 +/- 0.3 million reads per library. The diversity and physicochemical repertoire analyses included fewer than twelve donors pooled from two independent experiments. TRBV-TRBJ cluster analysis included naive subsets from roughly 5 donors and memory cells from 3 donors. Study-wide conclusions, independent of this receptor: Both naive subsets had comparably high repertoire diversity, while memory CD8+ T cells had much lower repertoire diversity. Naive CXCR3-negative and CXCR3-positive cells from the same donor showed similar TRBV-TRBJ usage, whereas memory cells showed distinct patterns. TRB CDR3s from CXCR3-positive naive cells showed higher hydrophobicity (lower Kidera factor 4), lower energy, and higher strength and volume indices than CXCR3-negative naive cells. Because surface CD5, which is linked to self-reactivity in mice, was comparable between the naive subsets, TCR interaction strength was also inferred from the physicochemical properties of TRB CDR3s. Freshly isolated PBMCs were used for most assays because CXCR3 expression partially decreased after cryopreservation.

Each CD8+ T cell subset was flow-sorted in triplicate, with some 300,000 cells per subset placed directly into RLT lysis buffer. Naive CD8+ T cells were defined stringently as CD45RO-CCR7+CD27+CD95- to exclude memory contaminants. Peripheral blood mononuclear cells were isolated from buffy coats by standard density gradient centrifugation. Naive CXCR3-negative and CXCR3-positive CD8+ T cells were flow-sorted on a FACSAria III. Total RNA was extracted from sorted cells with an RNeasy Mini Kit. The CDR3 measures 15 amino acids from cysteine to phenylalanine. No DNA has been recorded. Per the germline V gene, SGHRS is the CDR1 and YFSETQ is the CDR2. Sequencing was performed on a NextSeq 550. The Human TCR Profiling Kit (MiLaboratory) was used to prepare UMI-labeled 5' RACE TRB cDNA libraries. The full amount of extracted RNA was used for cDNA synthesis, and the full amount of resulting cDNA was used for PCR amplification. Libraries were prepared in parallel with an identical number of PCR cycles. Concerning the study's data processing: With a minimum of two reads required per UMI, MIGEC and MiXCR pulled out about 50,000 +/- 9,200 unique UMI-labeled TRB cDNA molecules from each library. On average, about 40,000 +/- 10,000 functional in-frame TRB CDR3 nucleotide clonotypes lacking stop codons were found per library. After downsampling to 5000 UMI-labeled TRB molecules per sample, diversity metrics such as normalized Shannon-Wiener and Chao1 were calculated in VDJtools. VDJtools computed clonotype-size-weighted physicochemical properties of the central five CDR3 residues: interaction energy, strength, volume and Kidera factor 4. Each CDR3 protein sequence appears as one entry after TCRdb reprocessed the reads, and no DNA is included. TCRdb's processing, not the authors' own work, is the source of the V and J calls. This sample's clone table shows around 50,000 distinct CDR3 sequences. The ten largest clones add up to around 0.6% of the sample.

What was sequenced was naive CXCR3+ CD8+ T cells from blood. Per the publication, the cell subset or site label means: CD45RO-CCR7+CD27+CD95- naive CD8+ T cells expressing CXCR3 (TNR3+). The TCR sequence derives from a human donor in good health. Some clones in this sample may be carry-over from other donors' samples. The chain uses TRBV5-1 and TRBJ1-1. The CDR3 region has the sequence CASSLVSPLEGEAFF.